This is a list of T cell receptor beta chains from one sample in a study of cytomegalovirus exposure and HLA in healthy donors. Profiling relied on immunoSEQ multiplex PCR, and the TCRdb table lists in-frame clones only, not all of them. The profile shows some 140,000 clones, 65% to 80% of them singletons. Sequenced sample: PBMCs. Receptor source: a man in his forties or fifties in good health and CMV-seronegative. Each CDR3 is given with its conserved first and last residue. The D gene is left open where the match is weak. Not every row has a clone size; where given, it reads once, few, many or a size class.

d_call,j_call,clone_size,v_call,cdr3_nt,cdr3_aa
-,TRBJ2-3,-,TRBV9,TGTGCCAGCAGCAGAGCAGGGTACGACACAGATACGCAGTATTTT,CASSRAGYDTDTQYF
TRBD2,TRBJ2-5,-,TRBV2,TGTGCCGGGGGGGACGGAACACAAGAGACCCAGTACTTC,CAGGDGTQETQYF
-,TRBJ2-7,once,TRBV28,TGTGCCAGCCGAGGTGCCTACGAGCAGTACTTC,CASRGAYEQYF
TRBD1,TRBJ1-6,-,TRBV7-9,TGTGCCAGCAGCCAGGACAGGGGGAATTCACCCCTCCACTTT,CASSQDRGNSPLHF
-,TRBJ2-5,-,TRBV10-3,TGTGCCATCAGTGACAGTAGCGCGGAGACCCAGTACTTC,CAISDSSAETQYF
-,TRBJ1-5,few,TRBV7-9,TGTGCCAGCAGCCCCGGAGCGGGTCAGCCCCAGCATTTT,CASSPGAGQPQHF
TRBD1,TRBJ1-2,-,TRBV5-7,TGTGCCAGCAGCTTGGGTGGGACAGCCTATGGCTACACCTTC,CASSLGGTAYGYTF
-,TRBJ1-3,once,TRBV4-3,TGCGCCAGCAGCCAAGATCCGGGAAACACCATATATTTT,CASSQDPGNTIYF
TRBD1,TRBJ1-1,once,TRBV6-1,TGTGCCAGCAGTGAAACCGTGGGACAGGGCCTAAGGCATTTCTTT,CASSETVGQGLRHFF
-,TRBJ2-1,few,TRBV28,TGTGCCAGCAGCCCTGGGGCCGTACATCACAATGAGCAGTTCTTC,CASSPGAVHHNEQFF
TRBD1,TRBJ2-1,-,TRBV5-4,TGTGCCAGCAGCCCGCGACAGGGGGAAGCCTACAATGAGCAGTTCTTC,CASSPRQGEAYNEQFF
TRBD2,TRBJ2-3,-,TRBV5-1,TGCGCCAGCAGCTCCAGGACTAGCGGGGGTAGCACAGATACGCAGTATTTT,CASSSRTSGGSTDTQYF
TRBD2,TRBJ2-7,-,TRBV25-1,TGTGCCAGCAGTCCTCGTCCCGGGACTAGCATCTACGACGAGCAGTACTTC,CASSPRPGTSIYDEQYF
TRBD1,TRBJ2-7,-,TRBV28,TGTGCCAGCAGTAACGGACAGGGAGGAGTGGTTCGAATCTCCTACGAGCAGTACTTC,CASSNGQGGVVRISYEQYF
TRBD1,TRBJ1-5,-,TRBV19,TGTGCCAGTAAGGACAGGGGAAATCAGCCCCAGCATTTT,CASKDRGNQPQHF
-,TRBJ2-7,-,TRBV6-1,TGTGCCAGCAGTGCTATAGGGGGAACCTACGAGCAGTACTTC,CASSAIGGTYEQYF
TRBD2,TRBJ2-2,-,TRBV13,TGTGCCAGCAGCCCCCGCCGACTAGCGGGAGGAAGGACCGGGGAGCTGTTTTTT,CASSPRRLAGGRTGELFF
-,TRBJ1-1,-,TRBV2,TGTGCCAGCAGCCCAGGGCCTGAAGCTTTCTTT,CASSPGPEAFF
TRBD2,TRBJ2-3,-,TRBV7-9,TGTGCCAGCAGGAACACGGGGGGGCGAACAGATACGCAGTATTTT,CASRNTGGRTDTQYF
TRBD2,TRBJ2-7,-,TRBV4-2,TGTGCCAGCAGCCGCAGCGGGAGTACCTCCTACGAGCAGTACTTC,CASSRSGSTSYEQYF
-,TRBJ2-1,-,TRBV7-9,TGTGCCAGCAGCTTGACTGGAGTAGGGGCGCAGTTCTTC,CASSLTGVGAQFF
TRBD2,TRBJ2-1,-,TRBV6-1,TGTGCCAGCAGGGCCGGACTAGCGGGGGTCAATGAGCAGTTCTTC,CASRAGLAGVNEQFF
TRBD1,TRBJ2-7,-,TRBV18,TGTGCCAGCTCACCGCCGGGACAGGGCGCCTACGAGCAGTACTTC,CASSPPGQGAYEQYF
TRBD1,TRBJ2-5,-,TRBV6-6,TGTGCCAGCAGCCATACAGGGGGCAGAGAGACCCAGTACTTC,CASSHTGGRETQYF
-,TRBJ1-1,few,TRBV4-3,TGCGCCAGCAGCCAAGATCCTAGGAACACTGAAGCTTTCTTT,CASSQDPRNTEAFF
-,TRBJ1-2,-,TRBV14,TGTGCCAGCAGCCCCCGCGTGGGGGCAGGAGACTATGGCTACACCTTC,CASSPRVGAGDYGYTF
TRBD1,TRBJ1-5,few,TRBV6-6,TGTGCCAGCAGTTCACAGGGGGCGTTGGAGCCCCAGCATTTT,CASSSQGALEPQHF
-,TRBJ1-3,-,TRBV5-4,TGTGCCAGCAGCGCCGCGGGCTCTGGAAACACCATATATTTT,CASSAAGSGNTIYF
TRBD1,TRBJ1-2,-,TRBV7-9,TGTGCCAGCAGCCTACGGGACAGGGGGGATGGCTACACCTTC,CASSLRDRGDGYTF